This T cell receptor (beta chain) was documented in a study of T cell repertoires in ileal Crohn's disease (dated by TCRdb to between 2017 and 2020). With regard to the full study: At the time of surgery, around 38% of patients were active smokers, and the median duration of disease was 6.5 to 8.5 years. Every patient underwent surgery because of a complication, which was stricturing disease in roughly 60% of cases and penetrating disease in approximately 40%. Roughly half of the patients were given postoperative therapy, with ten to twelve receiving thiopurines and 18 receiving anti-TNF agents. TCR repertoire analysis was performed in about 59 Crohn's disease patients drawn from a prospective multicentre cohort. The study was conducted in parallel with a multicentre cohort that was designed to identify predictors of early endoscopic recurrence following ileocolonic resection. A Rutgeerts score higher than i0 was the definition used for endoscopic postoperative recurrence. A total of around 150 mucosal samples from 57 patients were sequenced, collected from several sites on the surgical specimen as well as at postoperative endoscopy. Summary of the overall study and its limitations: More high-frequency clones were carried by sorted CD8 T cells than by CD4 T cells, suggesting that mucosal expansions were mainly CD8. Higher percentages of high-frequency clones at the time of surgery were linked to endoscopic recurrence, and every patient with clonality above 26.8% (18/57) had recurrence. Only a subgroup of patients, of unstated size, had mucosal CD4 and CD8 T cells sorted and sequenced. A significantly higher proportion of clonal expansions was observed in active smokers at surgery than in non-smokers (about 25% vs 18%, p=0.02).

Adults with ileal or ileocolonic Crohn's disease and an indication for ileocolonic resection were eligible for inclusion. Whole ileal mucosal biopsies were kept frozen at -80 degrees C prior to DNA extraction. Genomic DNA was extracted from frozen whole biopsies using a TRizol-based method and was quantified with a NanoDrop 2000 spectrophotometer. Around 460 nanograms of biopsy DNA per sample were submitted for commercial TCRB immunosequencing. Adaptive Biotechnology amplified CDR3 regions from genomic DNA with a two-step multiplex PCR that controlled for amplification bias. In the first PCR, primers covered every V and J gene segment, and in the second PCR, barcodes and Illumina adapters were added. CDR3 libraries were sequenced using an Illumina instrument. The original methods were these. Analysis combined the vendor-provided pipelines with custom analysis of raw data in R/Bioconductor under R version 3.3.0. Clonality, which ranges from 0 to 1, was calculated as the inverse of the normalised Shannon entropy across all productive clones. High-frequency clones were defined as the share of the repertoire occupied by the top 100 clones, with only clones passing a 95% confidence test being retained. Repertoire diversity was measured with the Simpson index, and overlap between samples was measured with the Morisita-Horn index. TCRdb provides this immuneACCESS table in a form limited to in-frame rearrangements. Some clones are lacking; in checked studies, under half of them reflect an unresolved V gene, and why the rest are absent is not known. V and J calls and clone size are as listed in that table; D and trimming were resolved from the DNA. This sample comprises over 3,500 clones, around 80% of them detected only once. The leading ten clones occupy 16% of the sample.

As regards this clone: Its binding antigen is unknown. No base quality information exists; no much larger clone differs at one position.

From a lookup of the germline V gene, CDR1 and CDR2 are SGHTA and FQGNSA. A distance of 16 bases separates the germline ends of V and J, which lose 3 bases and 5 bases respectively. The CDR3 starts with the cysteine, ends with the phenylalanine, and has 15 residues. Only the CDR3 DNA is retained, 45 bases long and in frame from the first base. The receptor was derived from an adult with Crohn's disease. The rearrangement combines TRBV7-2 with TRBJ1-1; TRBD1 could be the D gene, as 5 bases match. The sequenced sample consisted of ileal tissue. The nucleotides read TGTGCCAGCAGCTTTGCGCCAGTACGGGGGACTGAAGCTTTCTTT. It codes for CASSFAPVRGTEAFF.